The source of this T cell receptor beta chain is a study of siplizumab effects on memory and regulatory T cells. General study results and limits: There appeared to be greater diversity in naive T cells than in memory cells, and naive T cells seemed major contributors to the alloresponse. Roughly 75-97% of proliferating CD4+ or CD8+ clones lacked a naive or memory phenotype that could be assigned.

In regard to this clone: What it binds is not known.

Each sample yielded around 9.3 x 10^4 assayed TCR templates. TCRdb keeps only in-frame clones here, not all; method: immunoSEQ multiplex PCR. The data show over 100,000 clones, about 92% seen once. Germline values: CDR1 SGHAT, CDR2 FQNNGV. This CDR3 spans 16 amino acids. V gave up 1 base and J gave up 1 base, with 8 bases separating them. The source of this sequence is a human donor in good health. The sample consisted of Tregs sorted from blood. V gene TRBV11-2 combines with J gene TRBJ1-6, with D perhaps TRBD1 (6 bases). For the CDR3, the DNA is TGTGCCAGCAGCTTAGGCAGGGGATCCTATAATTCACCCCTCCACTTT. It translates to CASSLGRGSYNSPLHF.